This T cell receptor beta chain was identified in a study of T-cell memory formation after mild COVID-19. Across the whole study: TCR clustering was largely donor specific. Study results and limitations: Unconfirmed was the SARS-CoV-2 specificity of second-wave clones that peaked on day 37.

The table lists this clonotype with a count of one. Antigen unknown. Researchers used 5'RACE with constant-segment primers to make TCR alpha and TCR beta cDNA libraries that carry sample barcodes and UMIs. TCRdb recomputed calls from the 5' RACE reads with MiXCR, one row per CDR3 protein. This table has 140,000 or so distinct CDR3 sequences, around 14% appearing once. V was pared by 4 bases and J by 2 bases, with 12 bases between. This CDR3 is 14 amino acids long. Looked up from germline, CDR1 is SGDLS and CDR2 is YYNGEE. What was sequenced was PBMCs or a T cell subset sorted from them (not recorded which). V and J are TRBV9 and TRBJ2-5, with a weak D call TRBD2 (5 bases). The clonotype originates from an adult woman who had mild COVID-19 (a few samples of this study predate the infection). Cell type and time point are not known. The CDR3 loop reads CASSPWGAQETQYF. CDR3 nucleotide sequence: TGTGCCAGCAGCCCATGGGGAGCGCAAGAGACCCAGTACTTC.